The 18 T cell receptor beta chains in this list originate from one sample, sequenced in a study of shared clonotypes between healthy human individuals. Clones were read by immunoSEQ multiplex PCR, and TCRdb kept only the in-frame ones, dropping some. Counted here are 1.4 million to 1.5 million clones, around 97% occurring once; the ten biggest clones make up 1% to 1.5%. Sequenced sample: naive CD4+ T cells sorted from blood. As for subset: CD45RA+ positively selected. Receptors were obtained from a man aged 30 to 39 in good health.

V is TRBV7-9 and J is TRBJ2-1; D not resolved. Germline CDR1 is SEHNR and CDR2 is FQNEAQ (reference sequence). V was shortened by 2 bases and J by 5 bases, with 13 bases between the two germline ends. There are 15 residues in the CDR3. Here the CDR3 reads CASSLSLPLDNEQFF. Here the CDR3 DNA reads TGTGCCAGCAGCTTAAGTCTACCTCTTGACAATGAGCAGTTCTTC.

The chain links TRBV2 to TRBJ2-5; D gene unclear. The CDR3 consists of 13 residues. V was trimmed by 3 bases and J by 6 bases, leaving 11 bases between them. The germline V gene encodes CDR1 SNHLY and CDR2 FYNNEI. The CDR3 bases are TGTGCCAGCAGTGAGGGCCTCGGAAAGACCCAGTACTTC. It specifies CASSEGLGKTQYF.

V and J are TRBV5-4 and TRBJ2-7, with 7 bases aligning to TRBD1. The junction had 9 bases not matched to a gene; V was cut back by 4 bases and J by 2 bases. CDR1 and CDR2 from the germline V gene are SGHNT and YYREEE (reference sequence). CDR3 length: 15 amino acids. The CDR3 nucleotides read TGTGCCAGCAGCAACTACCGGGACAGCCCCTACGAGCAGTACTTC. Its protein product is CASSNYRDSPYEQYF.

The chain joins TRBV5-6 to TRBJ2-2, with D possibly TRBD2 on 5 matching bases. The CDR3 spans 16 residues. Germline V CDR1 and CDR2: SGHDT, YYEEEE. V was cut by 5 bases and J by 0 bases, with 14 bases left in between. DNA for the CDR3: TGTGCCAGCAGTGGGTTAGGGAGTGCGAACACCGGGGAGCTGTTTTTT. Its protein product is CASSGLGSANTGELFF.

This rearrangement joins TRBV5-6 to TRBJ1-5; perhaps TRBD1 as D (5 bases). The CDR3 is 17 amino acids. V dropped 1 base and J dropped 4 bases, with 18 bases sitting between them. Germline values: CDR1 SGHDT, CDR2 YYEEEE. CDR3 nucleotide sequence: TGTGCCAGCAGCTTGAGCAGGGTGTCGGGGTCGAATCAGCCCCAGCATTTT. Amino acid sequence: CASSLSRVSGSNQPQHF.

The chain is built from TRBV6-6 and TRBJ1-2; D gene uncertain. The CDR3 extends over 13 amino acids. Germline V gene sequence: CDR1 MNHNY, CDR2 SVGAGI (reference sequence). V was trimmed by 0 bases and J by 5 bases, leaving 7 bases between them. CDR3 loop: CASSYSHTYGYTF. CDR3 bases: TGTGCCAGCAGTTACTCCCACACATATGGCTACACCTTC.

In its sample, this clone was seen a few times. This chain uses TRBV19 with TRBJ2-7, with TRBD2 as a possible D gene (5 bases). Trimming left V 7 bases short and J 0 bases short, with 7 bases between. Germline V gene lookup returns CDR1 LNHDA and CDR2 SQIVND (reference sequence). The CDR3 is 12 residues long. The CDR3 spells CASTGDSYEQYF. Written as DNA, the CDR3 is TGTGCCAGTACCGGGGACTCCTACGAGCAGTACTTC.

Of note for this clone: Other nucleotide sequences in the sample specify the same CDR3. The DNA for the CDR3 is TGTGCCAGCTCACCCCTGGCGGGAGGGCCATCAGATACGCAGTATTTT. Translated: CASSPLAGGPSDTQYF. The chain combines TRBV18 with TRBJ2-3, with 9 bases fitting TRBD2. CDR3 size: 16 residues. The ends lost 3 bases at V and 4 bases at J; junction bases unmatched: 8. Germline CDR1 reads KGHSH; CDR2 reads LQKENI.

Comments on this clone: This CDR3 is also generated by other DNA sequences in the sample. The J gene is TRBJ2-3, the V gene TRBV2; D possibly corresponds to TRBD2 (6 bases). This CDR3 region has 13 residues. The germline gives CDR1 SNHLY, CDR2 FYNNEI. V was cut by 3 bases and J by 2 bases, with 6 bases left in between. CDR3: CASSEDYTDTQYF. The CDR3 region has the DNA TGTGCCAGCAGTGAGGACTACACAGATACGCAGTATTTT. Together with reference TRBV2 and TRBJ2-3, the CDR3 gives the full variable domain: EPEVTQTPSHQVTQMGQEVILRCVPISNHLYFYWYRQILGQKVEFLVSFYNNEISEKSEIFDDQFSVERPDGSNFTLKIRSTKLEDSAMYFCASSEDYTDTQYFGPGTRLTVL.

This chain links TRBV10-1 with TRBJ2-5; D uncertain. Looked up from germline, CDR1 is WNHNN and CDR2 is SYGVQD (reference sequence). CDR3 size: 15 residues. V shed 3 bases and J shed 2 bases, with 13 bases lying between them. The CDR3 protein is CASSDSPNPQETQYF. The CDR3 DNA sequence: TGCGCCAGCAGTGATTCGCCCAACCCTCAAGAGACCCAGTACTTC.

This clone occurred once. The CDR3 sequence: CASSGPTAPYEQYF. The CDR3 DNA follows: TGTGCCAGCAGTGGCCCCACCGCGCCCTACGAGCAGTACTTC. This chain joins TRBV28 and TRBJ2-7, with D uncertain. The V gene's germline CDR1 is MDHEN and CDR2 SYDVKM. Trimming cost V 5 bases and J 2 bases, with 13 bases left between them. This CDR3 has 14 residues.

The chain recombines TRBV7-3 with TRBJ2-5; 8 bases line up with TRBD2. V lost 0 bases to trimming and J lost 4 bases; unmatched junction nucleotides: 7. The CDR3 contains 16 residues. Germline V CDR1 and CDR2: SGHTA, FQGTGA. The CDR3 loop reads CASSLTPGLGSETQYF. DNA of the CDR3: TGTGCCAGCAGCTTAACCCCGGGACTAGGCTCAGAGACCCAGTACTTC. Filled out from reference TRBV7-3 and TRBJ2-5, the complete variable domain reads GAGVSQTPSNKVTEKGKYVELRCDPISGHTALYWYRQSLGQGPEFLIYFQGTGAADDSGLPNDRFFAVRPEGSVSTLKIQRTERGDSAVYLCASSLTPGLGSETQYFGPGTRLLVL.

This clone was seen a single time. This rearrangement joins TRBV7-2 to TRBJ1-2, with D hard to call. V lost 2 bases and J 4 bases, leaving 11 bases between the germline ends. This CDR3 has 14 residues. CDR1 and CDR2 from the germline V gene are SGHTA and FQGNSA. The CDR3 sequence: CASSLTRGGYGYTF. CDR3 DNA: TGTGCCAGCAGCTTAACCCGGGGTGGCTATGGCTACACCTTC.

V gene TRBV18 combines with J gene TRBJ1-1, with D hard to call. V dropped 3 bases and J dropped 3 bases, with 8 bases sitting between them. Per the germline V gene, CDR1 is KGHSH and CDR2 is LQKENI. The CDR3 has 13 residues. The CDR3 spells CASSPGLDTEAFF. The CDR3 DNA reads TGTGCCAGCTCACCGGGGTTGGACACTGAAGCTTTCTTT.

V usage is TRBV25-1 and J usage is TRBJ2-3; a possible D gene is TRBD1 (5 bases). The germline V and J ends were trimmed by 4 bases and 8 bases, with 13 bases remaining between them. CDR1 and CDR2 (germline): MGHDK, SYGVNS. The CDR3 totals 13 residues. The chain's CDR3 is CASSVPGYGTQYF. The CDR3 DNA reads TGTGCCAGCAGTGTTCCAGGGTATGGTACGCAGTATTTT.

The chain joins TRBV11-2 to TRBJ2-3; either TRBD1 or TRBD2 may fit D (5 bases each). Germline V lookup: CDR1 SGHAT, CDR2 FQNNGV. CDR3 length: 14 residues. V lost 4 bases and J lost 2, with 10 bases in between. This chain's CDR3 is CASSWGRLTDTQYF. CDR3 nucleotides: TGTGCCAGCAGCTGGGGACGGCTCACAGATACGCAGTATTTT. Combining the CDR3 with reference TRBV11-2 and TRBJ2-3 gives the whole variable domain EAGVAQSPRYKIIEKRQSVAFWCNPISGHATLYWYQQILGQGPKLLIQFQNNGVVDDSQLPKDRFSAERLKGVDSTLKIQPAKLEDSAVYLCASSWGRLTDTQYFGPGTRLTVL.

The chain couples TRBV11-1 to TRBJ2-1, with 7 bases fitting TRBD2. The ends lost 3 bases at V and 10 bases at J; junction bases unmatched: 3. Germline loops: CDR1 SGHAT, CDR2 FQDESV (reference sequence). The CDR3 covers 12 residues. The CDR3 is CASSFRGEEQFF. The DNA of the CDR3 is TGTGCCAGCAGCTTCCGGGGGGAGGAGCAGTTCTTC.

The rearrangement uses TRBV11-2 and TRBJ2-3; TRBD2 agrees at 12 bases. Germline trimming cut 5 bases from V and 1 base from J; bases unmatched to any gene: 10. Germline CDR1 is SGHAT and CDR2 is FQNNGV. The CDR3 is 18 amino acids. The CDR3 loop is CASSALAGGSSGTDTQYF. As DNA, the CDR3 is TGTGCCAGCAGCGCGCTAGCGGGAGGGTCTTCGGGCACAGATACGCAGTATTTT.